One and the same sample provided the 17 T cell receptor beta chains below, sequenced in a study of somatic mutations in cytotoxic T cells in rheumatoid arthritis. TCRdb's table, derived via immunoSEQ multiplex PCR, lists solely in-frame clones and lacks some. The repertoire holds approximately 9,400 clones, with about 88% as singletons. Material for sequencing was CD4+ T cells sorted from blood. These receptors came from a woman aged 18-29 years with rheumatoid arthritis.

V usage is TRBV9 and J usage is TRBJ2-1, with TRBD2 matching over 10 bases. J lost 4 bases, V lost 2 bases, and 3 bases had no gene match. Germline V lookup: CDR1 SGDLS, CDR2 YYNGEE. This CDR3 is 15 amino acids long. This CDR3 is CASSVGLADYNEQFF. The CDR3, as DNA: TGTGCCAGCAGCGTCGGACTAGCGGATTACAATGAGCAGTTCTTC.

This sequence joins TRBV2 and TRBJ2-2; TRBD2 matches 8 bases. V shed 9 bases, J shed 1 base, and the junction held 7 bases outside the gene matches. The CDR3 consists of 15 residues. CDR1 SNHLY and CDR2 FYNNEI come from the germline V gene. The CDR3: CARGGLAGNTGELFF. For the CDR3, the DNA is TGTGCCAGGGGAGGTCTAGCGGGGAACACCGGGGAGCTGTTTTTT. The full variable domain, in which reference TRBV2 and TRBJ2-2 provide the parts outside the CDR3, is EPEVTQTPSHQVTQMGQEVILRCVPISNHLYFYWYRQILGQKVEFLVSFYNNEISEKSEIFDDQFSVERPDGSNFTLKIRSTKLEDSAMYFCARGGLAGNTGELFFGEGSRLTVL.

This chain joins TRBV5-6 and TRBJ1-5; D call uncertain. Per the germline V gene, CDR1 is SGHDT and CDR2 is YYEEEE. The CDR3 contains 12 residues. Between the trimmed V and J ends, which lost 4 bases and 3 bases, there was a span of 5 bases. The CDR3 DNA sequence: TGTGCCAGCAGCCTATTCAATCAGCCCCAGCATTTT. This sequence encodes CASSLFNQPQHF.

This clone has only one observation. The chain has TRBV7-2 and TRBJ2-5; a possible D gene is TRBD1 (6 bases). This CDR3 contains 13 residues. From germline, CDR1 is SGHTA and CDR2 FQGNSA. Trimming left V 1 base short and J 6 bases short, with 9 bases between. The CDR3 sequence: CASSLGGPQTQYF. The CDR3 bases are TGTGCCAGCAGCTTAGGGGGGCCCCAGACCCAGTACTTC.

The rearrangement joins TRBV29-1 to TRBJ2-3; 10 nucleotides line up with TRBD1. From germline, CDR1 is SQVTM and CDR2 ANQGSEA. After removal of 4 bases from V and 2 bases from J, the junction contained 3 bases not matched to a gene. This CDR3 contains 14 residues. CDR3 DNA: TGCAGCGTTGTGGGGACAGGGGTCACAGATACGCAGTATTTT. Protein: CSVVGTGVTDTQYF.

The chain has TRBV4-1 and TRBJ2-7; possible D gene TRBD2, 6 bases. The CDR3 has 17 amino acids. Per the germline V gene, CDR1 is MGHRA and CDR2 is YSYEKL. With 0 bases removed from V and 3 bases from J, the gap between germline ends came to 18 bases. CDR3 DNA sequence: TGCGCCAGCAGCCAAGATATAAGGAGGGGAGAGGTCTACGAGCAGTACTTC. This encodes CASSQDIRRGEVYEQYF.

The rearrangement links TRBV7-9 to TRBJ1-1; the D gene is possibly TRBD1 (6 bases). Germline lookup yields CDR1 SEHNR and CDR2 FQNEAQ (reference sequence). This CDR3 region has 14 residues. Trimming pared 6 bases from V and 1 base from J, leaving 12 bases between. The CDR3 protein is CASSLDRQNTEAFF. DNA of the CDR3: TGTGCCAGCAGTTTGGACAGACAGAACACTGAAGCTTTCTTT.

The gene calls are TRBV9 and TRBJ2-2; 9 bases are shared with TRBD2. Unmatched junction bases numbered 4, after V lost 5 bases and J lost 5 bases. The CDR3 contains 14 residues. Germline V gene sequence: CDR1 SGDLS, CDR2 YYNGEE. CDR3 DNA: TGTGCCAGCAGGACGGGACTAGCTACCGGGGAGCTGTTTTTT. This encodes CASRTGLATGELFF.

This CDR3 reads CASSPGFGWEQFF. In nucleotides, the CDR3 is TGTGCCAGCAGCCCCGGTTTCGGTTGGGAGCAGTTCTTC. This chain connects TRBV7-2 to TRBJ2-1; D is undetermined. The V end was cut by 5 bases, the J end by 10 bases, with 15 bases between. The CDR3 contains 13 residues. Germline CDR1 SGHTA, CDR2 FQGNSA.

This chain uses TRBV30 with TRBJ1-2; D gene unclear. The CDR3 covers 14 residues. Germline V CDR1 and CDR2: GTSNPN, SVGIG (reference sequence). V lost 4 bases and J lost 8, with 20 bases in between. As DNA, the CDR3 is TGTGCCTGGATGCAGTTCCCCTCGATGGGCGGCTACACCTTC. This codes for CAWMQFPSMGGYTF.

The genes are TRBV18 and TRBJ2-7, with D perhaps TRBD2 (5 bases). This CDR3 region has 12 residues. The germline V gene has CDR1 KGHSH and CDR2 LQKENI. V dropped 3 bases and J dropped 6 bases, with 9 bases sitting between them. CDR3 amino acids: CASSPHGVEQYF. The CDR3 DNA is TGTGCCAGCTCACCTCACGGGGTCGAGCAGTACTTC.

The rearrangement links TRBV7-2 to TRBJ1-1; D is uncertain. The CDR3 runs 11 residues. Germline V lookup: CDR1 SGHTA, CDR2 FQGNSA. Trimming took 3 bases from V and 6 from J, leaving 5 bases between them. For the CDR3, the DNA is TGTGCCAGCAGCTTTCATGCTGAAGCTTTCTTT. The encoded protein is CASSFHAEAFF.

CDR3 nucleotides: TGTGCCAGCAGCGTAGGGGACAGTCAGCCCCAGCATTTT. It encodes CASSVGDSQPQHF. The rearrangement links TRBV9 to TRBJ1-5; 7 nucleotides line up with TRBD1. J lost 6 bases, V lost 0 bases, and 0 bases had no gene match. Germline-derived CDR1 and CDR2 are SGDLS and YYNGEE. The CDR3 consists of 13 residues.

The chain recombines TRBV27 with TRBJ1-1, with D perhaps TRBD1 (5 bases). CDR1 is MNHEY and CDR2 is SMNVEV in the germline V gene (reference sequence). With 1 base removed from V and 9 bases from J, the gap between germline ends came to 15 bases. CDR3 length equals 14 residues. The CDR3 is CASSLLGWGTQAFF. The CDR3 coding sequence is TGTGCCAGCAGTTTATTGGGGTGGGGGACTCAAGCTTTCTTT.

The chain recombines TRBV10-3 with TRBJ2-7, with 7 bases lining up with TRBD1. The J segment lost 0 bases and the V segment lost 6 bases, leaving 14 bases of the junction unmatched. Germline V gene sequence: CDR1 ENHRY, CDR2 SYGVKD. The CDR3 contains 17 residues. CDR3 sequence (DNA): TGTGCCATCAGCGAGGGACAGAGTTGGGTCAGCTCCTACGAGCAGTACTTC. Translating it yields CAISEGQSWVSSYEQYF.

This chain links TRBV20-1 with TRBJ2-5; D not resolved. Germline V gives CDR1 DFQATT, CDR2 SNEGSKA (reference sequence). Trimming took 3 bases from V and 2 from J, leaving 4 bases between them. This CDR3 contains 11 residues. CDR3 sequence (DNA): TGCAGTGCTAGGACTCAAGAGACCCAGTACTTC. Its protein is CSARTQETQYF.

This clone was seen once. This chain links TRBV4-2 with TRBJ2-3; TRBD2 aligns across 10 bases. The trim removed 1 base at V and 1 base at J, leaving 2 bases unmatched. CDR3 length: 16 amino acids. Germline V gene lookup returns CDR1 LGHNA and CDR2 YNFKEQ. For the CDR3, the DNA is TGTGCCAGCAGCCAAGGTACTAGCGGGGGCACAGATACGCAGTATTTT. Amino acids: CASSQGTSGGTDTQYF.